The present TCR beta chain was sequenced within a study of blood T cell repertoires in COVID-19. This CDR3 has 15 residues. Germline V gene lookup returns CDR1 SGHVS and CDR2 FNYEAQ. V dropped 5 bases and J dropped 1; count of bases not matched to a gene: 3. The recovered donors of Cohort 3 showed two negative PCRs, clearance, or symptom resolution. This clone has just a few counts. In the original processing: Cell counts per sample came from amplifying reference gene primers. Profiled with immunoSEQ multiplex PCR; TCRdb holds only in-frame clones, not every one. V, J and clone size were drawn from that table, and D and trimming were deduced from the DNA. The sample gives around 450,000 clones, around 91% of which show up once; about 0.57% is in the top ten.

Sequenced input: PBMCs or T cells enriched from blood (not recorded which). V and J are TRBV7-6 and TRBJ1-3; 9 bases match TRBD1. The clonotype originates from a young man who had recovered from COVID-19. The CDR3 here is CASSRTGESGNTIYF. Here the CDR3 DNA reads TGTGCCAGCAGCCGGACAGGGGAGTCTGGAAACACCATATATTTT. The entire variable domain, with the rest obtained from reference TRBV7-6 and TRBJ1-3, is as follows: GAGVSQSPRYKVTKRGQDVALRCDPISGHVSLYWYRQALGQGPEFLTYFNYEAQQDKSGLPNDRFSAERPEGSISTLTIQRTEQRDSAMYRCASSRTGESGNTIYFGEGSWLTVV.